Listed here are 5 T cell receptor beta chains from one sample, sequenced in a study of T cell changes during pregnancy in multiple sclerosis. Libraries were prepared by immunoSEQ multiplex PCR; TCRdb keeps only in-frame clonotypes and omits some of them. The sample has about 60,000 clones, roughly 91% seen once. The input for sequencing was peripheral blood, taken in the second trimester of pregnancy. Every receptor here comes from a female donor in good health, enrolled as a control in a pregnancy study.

V and J are TRBV19 and TRBJ2-1, with 8 bases identical to TRBD1. CDR1 is LNHDA, CDR2 SQIVND, per germline (reference sequence). With 5 bases clipped from V and 8 bases from J, the junction kept 14 bases outside the gene matches. This CDR3 comprises 16 residues. This CDR3 is CASSAWDRFSHDEQFF. The CDR3, as DNA: TGTGCCAGTAGTGCTTGGGACAGGTTTTCCCACGATGAGCAGTTCTTC.

The chain uses TRBV7-9 and TRBJ2-5; 7 bases match TRBD1. The CDR3 length is 16 residues. The germline V gene has CDR1 SEHNR and CDR2 FQNEAQ (reference sequence). V gave up 5 bases and J gave up 5 bases; unmatched junction bases: 14. DNA of the CDR3: TGTGCCAGCAGCGAAGGCCGACAGGGTATCTTGGAGACCCAGTACTTC. Translation: CASSEGRQGILETQYF.

The chain is built from TRBV6-1 and TRBJ1-1; 8 positions match TRBD1. The J segment lost 5 bases and the V segment lost 1 base, leaving 9 bases of the junction unmatched. This CDR3 comprises 16 residues. Germline CDR1 reads MNHNS; CDR2 reads SASEGT. In DNA form, the CDR3 reads TGTGCCAGCAGTGAAGTTTTCGGACAGGGTAATACTGAAGCTTTCTTT. Amino acids: CASSEVFGQGNTEAFF.

V usage is TRBV13 and J usage is TRBJ1-5; tentative D call: TRBD1 (5 bases). CDR1 PRHDT and CDR2 FYEKMQ come from the germline V gene (reference sequence). The CDR3 contains 14 residues. Trimming removed 4 bases from V and 4 bases from J, with 11 bases in between. The CDR3 here is CASSYHRSNQPQHF. The CDR3 nucleotides read TGTGCCAGCAGCTACCACAGGAGTAATCAGCCCCAGCATTTT.

The genes are TRBV5-4 and TRBJ2-2; 10 nucleotides line up with TRBD1. The CDR3 runs 15 residues. Trimming cost V 6 bases and J 6 bases; bases outside gene matches: 8. Germline V gene sequence: CDR1 SGHNT, CDR2 YYREEE (reference sequence). The chain's CDR3 is CASTNRGQGSGELFF. The CDR3 nucleotides are TGTGCCAGCACTAACCGGGGACAGGGGTCCGGGGAGCTGTTTTTT.